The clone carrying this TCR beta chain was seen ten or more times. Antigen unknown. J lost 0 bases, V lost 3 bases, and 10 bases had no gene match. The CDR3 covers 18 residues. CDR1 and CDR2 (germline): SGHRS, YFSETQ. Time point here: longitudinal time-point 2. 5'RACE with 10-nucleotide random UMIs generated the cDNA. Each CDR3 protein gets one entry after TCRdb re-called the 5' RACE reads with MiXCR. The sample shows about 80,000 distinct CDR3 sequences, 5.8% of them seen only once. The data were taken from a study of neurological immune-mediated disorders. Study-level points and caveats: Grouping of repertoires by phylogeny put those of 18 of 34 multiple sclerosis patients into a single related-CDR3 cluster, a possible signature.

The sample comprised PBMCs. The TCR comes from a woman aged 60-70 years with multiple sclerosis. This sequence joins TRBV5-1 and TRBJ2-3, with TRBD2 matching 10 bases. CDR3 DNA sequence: TGCGCCAGCAGCTCCGGGGTAGCGGGGGGCCTTAGCACAGATACGCAGTATTTT. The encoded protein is CASSSGVAGGLSTDTQYF. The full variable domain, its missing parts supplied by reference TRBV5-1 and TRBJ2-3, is KAGVTQTPRYLIKTRGQQVTLSCSPISGHRSVSWYQQTPGQGLQFLFEYFSETQRNKGNFPGRFSGRQFSNSRSEMNVSTLELGDSALYLCASSSGVAGGLSTDTQYFGPGTRLTVL.